The 6 T cell receptor beta chains reported below all come from one sample, sequenced in a study of T cells in Graves' hyperthyroidism and ophthalmopathy. From RNA transcripts, TCR beta CDR3 regions were amplified. First-round RT-PCR targeting the TCR CDR3 was performed with the HTBI primer set. TCRdb independently ran MiXCR on the multiplex PCR reads; one entry per CDR3 protein. The sample holds over 700,000 distinct CDR3 sequences; roughly a third are singletons and the top ten take 31%. Material: blood. These receptors all come from a woman aged 40 to 50 with Graves' hyperthyroidism.

The J gene is TRBJ1-1, the V gene TRBV6-5, with TRBD1 identical over 7 bases. This CDR3 comprises 15 residues. V trimming: 0 bases; J trimming: 3 bases; junction bases outside the gene matches: 4. Germline-derived CDR1 and CDR2 are MNHEY and SVGAGI. This chain's CDR3 is CASSYSRGLHTEAFF. The CDR3 DNA reads TGTGCCAGCAGTTACTCTAGGGGGCTACACACTGAAGCTTTCTTT.

In regard to this clonotype: A much larger clone differs from this one at a single base, so this may be a read error. Here the CDR3 omits its conserved ending phenylalanine or tryptophan, so a read error is the likely source. This chain joins TRBV19 and TRBJ1-5; D is uncertain. Trimming took off 2 bases at V and 5 bases at J, with 7 bases between the two ends. CDR1 LNHDA and CDR2 SQIVND come from the germline V gene (reference sequence). The CDR3 length is 13 residues. CDR3 bases: TGTGCCAGTAGTATACGAGGGTATCAGCCCCAGCATCTT. This gives the protein CASSIRGYQPQHL.

The CDR3 region is CASRSDRLNTEAFF. CDR3 nucleotides: TGTGCCAGCAGATCGGACAGGCTGAACACTGAAGCTTTCTTT. The chain carries TRBV7-2 and TRBJ1-1, with 7 bases matching TRBD1. From germline, CDR1 is SGHTA and CDR2 FQGNSA. V was pared by 6 bases and J by 0 bases, with 4 bases of the junction left unmatched. The CDR3 consists of 14 residues.

This clonotype has a count of ten or more. The chain uses TRBV7-2 and TRBJ2-7; D might be TRBD2 (5 bases). The germline V gene has CDR1 SGHTA and CDR2 FQGNSA. V shed 2 bases and J shed 5 bases, with 13 bases lying between them. CDR3 length: 14 amino acids. In DNA, the CDR3 is TGTGCCAGCAGCTTATCGGGGTCACCAGACGAGCAGTACTTC. Translating gives CASSLSGSPDEQYF. The entire variable domain, with the rest obtained from reference TRBV7-2 and TRBJ2-7, is as follows: GAGVSQSPSNKVTEKGKDVELRCDPISGHTALYWYRQSLGQGLEFLIYFQGNSAPDKSGLPSDRFSAERTGGSVSTLTIQRTQQEDSAVYLCASSLSGSPDEQYFGPGTRLTVT.

In its sample, this clonotype was seen once. J is TRBJ2-1 and V is TRBV24-1; TRBD2 aligns across 12 bases. The germline V gene encodes CDR1 KGHDR and CDR2 SFDVKD. V was pared by 4 bases and J by 10 bases, with 7 bases of the junction left unmatched. The CDR3 sequence is 15 residues long. The CDR3 DNA reads TGTGCCACCAGTGACACTAGCGGGGGGTTCGGCGAGCAGTTCTTC. Its protein product is CATSDTSGGFGEQFF.

The chain couples TRBV29-1 to TRBJ1-1, with a tentative D call TRBD1 (6 bases). The CDR3 runs to 14 residues. The germline CDR1 and CDR2 sequences are SQVTM and ANQGSEA. CDR3 amino acids: CSLYGMTGGVEAFF. For the CDR3, the DNA is TGCAGTTTATATGGGATGACAGGTGGGGTTGAAGCTTTCTTT.